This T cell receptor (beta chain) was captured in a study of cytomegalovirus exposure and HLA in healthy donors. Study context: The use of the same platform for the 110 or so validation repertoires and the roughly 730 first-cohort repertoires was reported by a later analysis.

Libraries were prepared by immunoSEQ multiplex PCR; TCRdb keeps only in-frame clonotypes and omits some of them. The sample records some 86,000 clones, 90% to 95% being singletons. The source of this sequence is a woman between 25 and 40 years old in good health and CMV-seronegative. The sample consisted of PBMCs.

CDR3 residues: CASSYSGETQYF. The CDR3 DNA sequence: TGTGCCAGCAGTTACTCCGGGGAGACCCAGTACTTC. The chain uses TRBV6-6 and TRBJ2-5; D remains ambiguous. Per the germline V gene, CDR1 is MNHNY and CDR2 is SVGAGI (reference sequence). CDR3 length: 12 residues. Trimming took off 0 bases at V and 5 bases at J, with 4 bases between the two ends.